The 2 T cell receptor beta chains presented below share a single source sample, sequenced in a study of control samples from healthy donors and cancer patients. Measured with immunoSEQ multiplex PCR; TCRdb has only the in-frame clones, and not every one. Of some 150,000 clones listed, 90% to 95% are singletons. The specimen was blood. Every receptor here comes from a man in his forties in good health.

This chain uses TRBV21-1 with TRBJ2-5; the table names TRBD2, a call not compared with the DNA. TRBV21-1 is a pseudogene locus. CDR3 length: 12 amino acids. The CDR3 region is CARGALKETQYF. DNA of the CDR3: TGTGCCAGAGGAGCTCTAAAAGAGACCCAGTACTTC.

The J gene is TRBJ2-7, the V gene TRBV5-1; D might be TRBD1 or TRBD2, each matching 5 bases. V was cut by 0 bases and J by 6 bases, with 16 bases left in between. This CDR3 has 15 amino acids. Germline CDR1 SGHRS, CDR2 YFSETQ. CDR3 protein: CASSLADVGELEQYF. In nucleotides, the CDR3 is TGCGCCAGCAGCTTGGCCGATGTGGGGGAACTCGAGCAGTACTTC.